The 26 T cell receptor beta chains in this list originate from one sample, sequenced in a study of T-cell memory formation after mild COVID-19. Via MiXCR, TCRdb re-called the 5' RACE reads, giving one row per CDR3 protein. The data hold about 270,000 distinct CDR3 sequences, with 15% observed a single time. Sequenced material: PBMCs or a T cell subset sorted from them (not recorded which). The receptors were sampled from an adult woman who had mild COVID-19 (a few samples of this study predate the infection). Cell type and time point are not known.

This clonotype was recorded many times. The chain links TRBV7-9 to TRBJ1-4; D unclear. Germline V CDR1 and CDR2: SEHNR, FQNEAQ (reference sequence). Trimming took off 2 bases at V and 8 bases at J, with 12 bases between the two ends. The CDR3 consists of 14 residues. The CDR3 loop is CASSLKVQGEKLFF. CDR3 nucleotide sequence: TGTGCCAGCAGCTTAAAGGTCCAAGGCGAAAAACTGTTTTTT.

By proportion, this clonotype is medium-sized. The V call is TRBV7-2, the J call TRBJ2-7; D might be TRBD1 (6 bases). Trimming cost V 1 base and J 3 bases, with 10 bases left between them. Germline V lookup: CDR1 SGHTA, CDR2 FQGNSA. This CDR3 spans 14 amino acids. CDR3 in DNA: TGTGCCAGCAGCTTAGTTGGGGGCGTCTACGAGCAGTACTTC. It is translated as CASSLVGGVYEQYF.

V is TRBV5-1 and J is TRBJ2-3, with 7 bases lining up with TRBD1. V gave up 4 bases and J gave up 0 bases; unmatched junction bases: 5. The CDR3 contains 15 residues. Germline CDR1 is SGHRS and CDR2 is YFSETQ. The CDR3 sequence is CASSDMTGSTDTQYF. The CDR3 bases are TGCGCCAGCAGCGATATGACAGGGAGCACAGATACGCAGTATTTT.

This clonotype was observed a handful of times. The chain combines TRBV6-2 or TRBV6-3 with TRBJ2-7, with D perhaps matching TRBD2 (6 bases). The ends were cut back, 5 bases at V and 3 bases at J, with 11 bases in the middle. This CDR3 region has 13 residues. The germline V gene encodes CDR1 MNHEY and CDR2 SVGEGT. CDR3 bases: TGTGCCAGCAGTCCGGGACTTATCTACGAGCAGTACTTC. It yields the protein CASSPGLIYEQYF.

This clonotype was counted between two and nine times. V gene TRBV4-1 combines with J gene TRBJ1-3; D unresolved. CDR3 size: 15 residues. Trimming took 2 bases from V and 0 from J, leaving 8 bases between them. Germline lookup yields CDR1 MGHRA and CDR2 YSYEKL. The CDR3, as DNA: TGCGCCAGCAGCCAACTTCAGTTCTCTGGAAACACCATATATTTT. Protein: CASSQLQFSGNTIYF.

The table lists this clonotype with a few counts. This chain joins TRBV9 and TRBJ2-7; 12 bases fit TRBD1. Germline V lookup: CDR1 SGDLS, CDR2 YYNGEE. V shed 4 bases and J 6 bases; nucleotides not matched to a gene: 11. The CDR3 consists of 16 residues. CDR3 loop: CASSSPSGTGGGEQYF. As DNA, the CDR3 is TGTGCCAGCAGCTCACCCTCCGGGACAGGGGGCGGCGAGCAGTACTTC.

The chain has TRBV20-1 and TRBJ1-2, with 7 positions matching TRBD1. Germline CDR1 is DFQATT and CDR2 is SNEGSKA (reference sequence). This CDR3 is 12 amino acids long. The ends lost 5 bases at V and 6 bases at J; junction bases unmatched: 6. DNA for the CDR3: TGCAGTGCTGGGTCGACAGGGCATGGCTACACCTTC. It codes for CSAGSTGHGYTF.

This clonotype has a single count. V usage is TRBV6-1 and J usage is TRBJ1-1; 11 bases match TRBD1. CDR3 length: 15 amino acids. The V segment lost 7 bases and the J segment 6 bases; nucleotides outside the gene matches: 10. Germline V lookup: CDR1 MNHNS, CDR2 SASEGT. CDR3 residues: CASTWTGGVGAEAFF. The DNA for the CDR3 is TGTGCCAGCACCTGGACAGGGGGCGTCGGGGCTGAAGCTTTCTTT.

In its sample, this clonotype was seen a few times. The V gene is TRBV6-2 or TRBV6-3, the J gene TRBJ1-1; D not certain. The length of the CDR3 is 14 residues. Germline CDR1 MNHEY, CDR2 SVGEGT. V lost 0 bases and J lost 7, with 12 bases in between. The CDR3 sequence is CASSYSPGINEAFF. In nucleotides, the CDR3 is TGTGCCAGCAGTTACTCCCCGGGCATAAATGAAGCTTTCTTT.

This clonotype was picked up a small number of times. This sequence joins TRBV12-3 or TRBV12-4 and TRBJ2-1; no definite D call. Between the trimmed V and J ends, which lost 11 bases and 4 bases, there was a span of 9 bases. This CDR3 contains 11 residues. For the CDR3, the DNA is TGTGCCGCGACCCGTTACAATGAGCAGTTCTTC. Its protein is CAATRYNEQFF.

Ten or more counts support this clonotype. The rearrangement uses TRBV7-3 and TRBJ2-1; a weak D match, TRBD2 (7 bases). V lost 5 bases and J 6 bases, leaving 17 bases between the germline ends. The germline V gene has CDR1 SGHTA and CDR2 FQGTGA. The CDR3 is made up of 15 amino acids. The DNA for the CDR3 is TGTGCCAGCAGCCAGACGGGGGGCCCGAGCAATGAGCAGTTCTTC. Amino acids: CASSQTGGPSNEQFF.

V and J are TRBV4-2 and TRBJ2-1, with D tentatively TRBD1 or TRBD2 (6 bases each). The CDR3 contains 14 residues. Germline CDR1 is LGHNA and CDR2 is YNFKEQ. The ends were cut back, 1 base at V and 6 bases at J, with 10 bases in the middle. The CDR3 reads CASSQGGALNEQFF. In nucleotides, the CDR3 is TGTGCCAGCAGCCAAGGGGGGGCCCTCAATGAGCAGTTCTTC.

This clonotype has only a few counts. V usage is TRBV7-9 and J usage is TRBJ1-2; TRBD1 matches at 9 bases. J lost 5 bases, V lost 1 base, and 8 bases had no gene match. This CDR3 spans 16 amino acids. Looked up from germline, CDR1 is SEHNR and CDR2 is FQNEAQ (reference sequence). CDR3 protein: CASSLDAGTGTYGYTF. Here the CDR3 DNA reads TGTGCCAGCAGCTTAGACGCCGGGACAGGGACTTATGGCTACACCTTC.

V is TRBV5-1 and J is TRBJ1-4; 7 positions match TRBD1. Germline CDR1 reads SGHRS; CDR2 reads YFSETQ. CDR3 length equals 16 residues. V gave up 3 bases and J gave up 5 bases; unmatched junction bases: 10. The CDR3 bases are TGCGCCAGCAGCTCCAACGGACAGGTTGTAAATGAAAAACTGTTTTTT. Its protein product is CASSSNGQVVNEKLFF.

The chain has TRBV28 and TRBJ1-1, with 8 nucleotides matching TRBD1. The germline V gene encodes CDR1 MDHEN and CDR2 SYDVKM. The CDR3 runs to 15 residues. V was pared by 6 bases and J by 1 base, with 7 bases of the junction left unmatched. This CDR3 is CASSSGGAGNTEAFF. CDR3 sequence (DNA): TGTGCCAGCAGCTCAGGGGGCGCGGGGAACACTGAAGCTTTCTTT.

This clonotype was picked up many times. This CDR3 is CASSTGGQRDNEQFF. The CDR3 coding sequence is TGTGCCAGCAGCACCGGAGGACAACGCGACAATGAGCAGTTCTTC. The chain has TRBV5-6 and TRBJ2-1; possibly TRBD1 or TRBD2 for D (5 bases each). This CDR3 spans 15 amino acids. The V gene's germline CDR1 is SGHDT and CDR2 YYEEEE. The germline V and J ends were trimmed by 4 bases and 5 bases, with 16 bases remaining between them. The variable domain in full, completed from reference TRBV5-6 and TRBJ2-1, reads DAGVTQSPTHLIKTRGQQVTLRCSPKSGHDTVSWYQQALGQGPQFIFQYYEEEERQRGNFPDRFSGHQFPNYSSELNVNALLLGDSALYLCASSTGGQRDNEQFFGPGTRLTVL.

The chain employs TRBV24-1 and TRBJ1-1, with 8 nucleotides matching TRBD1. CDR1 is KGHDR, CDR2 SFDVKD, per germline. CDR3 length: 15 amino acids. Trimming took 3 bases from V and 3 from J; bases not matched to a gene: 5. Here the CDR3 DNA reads TGTGCCACCAGTGATAAACAGGGGGGTCACACTGAAGCTTTCTTT. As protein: CATSDKQGGHTEAFF.

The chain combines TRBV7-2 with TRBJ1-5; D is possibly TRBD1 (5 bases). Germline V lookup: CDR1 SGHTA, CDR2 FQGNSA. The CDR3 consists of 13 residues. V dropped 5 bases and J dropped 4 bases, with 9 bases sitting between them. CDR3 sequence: CASSPRQNQPQHF. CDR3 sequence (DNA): TGTGCCAGCAGCCCTCGACAGAATCAGCCCCAGCATTTT.

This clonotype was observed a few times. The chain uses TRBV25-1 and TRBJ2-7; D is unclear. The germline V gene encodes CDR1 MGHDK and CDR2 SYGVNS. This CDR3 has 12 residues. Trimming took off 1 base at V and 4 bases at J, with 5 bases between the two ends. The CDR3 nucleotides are TGTGCCAGCAGTGAATCGTTGTACGAGCAGTACTTC. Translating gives CASSESLYEQYF.

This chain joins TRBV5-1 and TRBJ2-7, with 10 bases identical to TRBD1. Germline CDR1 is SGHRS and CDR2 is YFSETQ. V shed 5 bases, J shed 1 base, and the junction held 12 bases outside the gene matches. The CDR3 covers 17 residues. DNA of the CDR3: TGCGCCAGCAGGAGAACCGCCGGGACAGGGGAATCCTACGAGCAGTACTTC. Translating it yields CASRRTAGTGESYEQYF.

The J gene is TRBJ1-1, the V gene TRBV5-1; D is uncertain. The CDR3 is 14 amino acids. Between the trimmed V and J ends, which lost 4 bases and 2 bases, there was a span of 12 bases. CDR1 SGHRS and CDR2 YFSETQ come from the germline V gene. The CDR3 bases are TGCGCCAGCAGCGAAAGGACCATTAACACTGAAGCTTTCTTT. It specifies CASSERTINTEAFF.

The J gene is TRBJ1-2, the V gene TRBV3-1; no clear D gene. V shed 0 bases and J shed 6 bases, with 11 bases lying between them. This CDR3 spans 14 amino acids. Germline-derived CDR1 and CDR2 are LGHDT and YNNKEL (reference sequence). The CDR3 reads CASSQDWTGDGYTF. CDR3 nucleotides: TGTGCCAGCAGCCAAGATTGGACGGGAGATGGCTACACCTTC.

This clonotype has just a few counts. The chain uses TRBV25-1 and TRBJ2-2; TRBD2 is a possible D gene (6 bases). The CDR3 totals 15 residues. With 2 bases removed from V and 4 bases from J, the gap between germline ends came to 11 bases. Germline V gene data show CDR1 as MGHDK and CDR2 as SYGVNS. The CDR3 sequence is CASSEVRGFTGELFF. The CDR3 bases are TGTGCCAGCAGTGAAGTCCGGGGGTTCACCGGGGAGCTGTTTTTT.

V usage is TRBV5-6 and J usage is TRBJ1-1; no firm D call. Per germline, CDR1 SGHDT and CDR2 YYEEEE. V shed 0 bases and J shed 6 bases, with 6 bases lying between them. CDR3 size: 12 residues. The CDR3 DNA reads TGTGCCAGCAGCTTGGGGTGGGCTGAAGCTTTCTTT. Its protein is CASSLGWAEAFF.

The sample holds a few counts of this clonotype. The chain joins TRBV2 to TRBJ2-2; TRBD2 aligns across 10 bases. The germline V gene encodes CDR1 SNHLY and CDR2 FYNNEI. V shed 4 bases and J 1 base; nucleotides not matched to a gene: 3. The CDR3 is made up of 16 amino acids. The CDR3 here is CASSVRTSGNTGELFF. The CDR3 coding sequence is TGTGCCAGCAGTGTTAGGACTAGCGGGAACACCGGGGAGCTGTTTTTT.

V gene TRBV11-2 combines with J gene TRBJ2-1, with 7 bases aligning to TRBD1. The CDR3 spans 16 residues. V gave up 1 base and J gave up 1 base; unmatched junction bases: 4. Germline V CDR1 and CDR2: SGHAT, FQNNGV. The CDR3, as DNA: TGTGCCAGCAGCTTAGTAGGGGGCCCGTCCTACAATGAGCAGTTCTTC. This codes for CASSLVGGPSYNEQFF. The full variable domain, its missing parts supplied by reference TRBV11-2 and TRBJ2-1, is EAGVAQSPRYKIIEKRQSVAFWCNPISGHATLYWYQQILGQGPKLLIQFQNNGVVDDSQLPKDRFSAERLKGVDSTLKIQPAKLEDSAVYLCASSLVGGPSYNEQFFGPGTRLTVL.